These 26 T cell receptor beta chains were all obtained from the same sample, sequenced in a study of cytomegalovirus exposure and HLA in healthy donors. This PCR relied on a set of 60 Vbeta primers and 13 Jbeta primers. Clones were read by immunoSEQ multiplex PCR, and TCRdb kept only the in-frame ones, dropping some. The profile shows about 87,000 clones, about four fifths of them singletons. What was sequenced was PBMCs. These receptor sequences come from a woman aged 40 to 55 in good health and CMV-seronegative.

This sequence joins TRBV7-6 and TRBJ2-1, with D possibly matching TRBD2 (6 bases). There are 16 residues in the CDR3. The V and J ends lost 3 bases and 0 bases respectively, with 12 bases between them. CDR1 is SGHVS, CDR2 FNYEAQ, per germline. The CDR3 DNA is TGTGCCAGCAGCTTTTCAACTAGCCGCTCCTACAATGAGCAGTTCTTC. Translation: CASSFSTSRSYNEQFF. Full variable domain (outside the CDR3, taken from reference TRBV7-6 and TRBJ2-1): GAGVSQSPRYKVTKRGQDVALRCDPISGHVSLYWYRQALGQGPEFLTYFNYEAQQDKSGLPNDRFSAERPEGSISTLTIQRTEQRDSAMYRCASSFSTSRSYNEQFFGPGTRLTVL.

The V and J genes are TRBV5-1 and TRBJ2-1; 9 positions agree with TRBD1. J gave up 7 bases and V 0 bases, and 5 bases lay outside the gene matches. Germline V gene sequence: CDR1 SGHRS, CDR2 YFSETQ. The CDR3 runs 15 residues. The CDR3 nucleotides read TGCGCCAGCAGCTTGGCCGTACAGGGGGCTAATGAGCAGTTCTTC. Its protein is CASSLAVQGANEQFF. Full variable domain (rest looked up from reference TRBV5-1 and TRBJ2-1): KAGVTQTPRYLIKTRGQQVTLSCSPISGHRSVSWYQQTPGQGLQFLFEYFSETQRNKGNFPGRFSGRQFSNSRSEMNVSTLELGDSALYLCASSLAVQGANEQFFGPGTRLTVL.

The chain has TRBV9 and TRBJ2-2; D is undetermined. Deletions cut 4 bases from V and 3 bases from J, with 7 bases between. The CDR3 sequence is 13 residues long. CDR1 is SGDLS and CDR2 is YYNGEE in the germline V gene. CDR3 sequence: CASSKPDTGELFF. The CDR3 region has the DNA TGTGCCAGCAGCAAACCAGACACCGGGGAGCTGTTTTTT.

The chain couples TRBV19 to TRBJ1-1; no definite D call. The germline V and J ends were trimmed by 4 bases and 6 bases, with 18 bases remaining between them. This CDR3 has 15 amino acids. Per the germline V gene, CDR1 is LNHDA and CDR2 is SQIVND (reference sequence). The DNA of the CDR3 is TGTGCCAGTAGTAGTCGGAGGTCGGGAGGCTCTGAAGCTTTCTTT. It specifies CASSSRRSGGSEAFF.

The J gene is TRBJ2-3, the V gene TRBV5-1; 11 nucleotides agree with TRBD2. The CDR3 sequence is 17 residues long. The ends lost 4 bases at V and 3 bases at J; junction bases unmatched: 10. Germline V gene sequence: CDR1 SGHRS, CDR2 YFSETQ. CDR3: CASSTRLAGIRTDTQYF. The DNA of the CDR3 is TGCGCCAGCAGCACTCGACTAGCGGGGATTAGGACAGATACGCAGTATTTT.

The chain combines TRBV29-1 with TRBJ1-2, with a tentative D call TRBD1 (5 bases). CDR3 length: 15 residues. Germline V CDR1 and CDR2: SQVTM, ANQGSEA. Trimming cost V 2 bases and J 5 bases, with 18 bases left between them. The CDR3 sequence is CSVELGGRYQYGYTF. CDR3 nucleotide sequence: TGCAGCGTTGAATTGGGGGGGAGGTATCAATATGGCTACACCTTC. The full variable domain, with the rest looked up from reference TRBV29-1 and TRBJ1-2, is SAVISQKPSRDICQRGTSLTIQCQVDSQVTMMFWYRQQPGQSLTLIATANQGSEATYESGFVIDKFPISRPNLTFSTLTVSNMSPEDSSIYLCSVELGGRYQYGYTFGSGTRLTVV.

The chain recombines TRBV7-2 with TRBJ1-5, with TRBD1 matching 9 bases. Germline CDR1 reads SGHTA; CDR2 reads FQGNSA. The CDR3 is made up of 15 amino acids. Unmatched junction bases numbered 8, after V lost 7 bases and J lost 4 bases. CDR3 sequence: CASNLTGTGNQPQHF. CDR3 nucleotide sequence: TGTGCCAGCAACCTGACCGGGACAGGGAATCAGCCCCAGCATTTT.

This chain links TRBV27 with TRBJ1-6; D unresolved. Deletions cut 3 bases from V and 6 bases from J, with 6 bases between. The CDR3 length is 13 residues. Germline V gene data show CDR1 as MNHEY and CDR2 as SMNVEV (reference sequence). The CDR3 sequence: CASSLESNSPLHF. The CDR3 bases are TGTGCCAGCAGTTTGGAGAGTAATTCACCCCTCCACTTT.

J is TRBJ2-7 and V is TRBV30; 7 positions agree with TRBD1. This CDR3 has 15 amino acids. Germline V gives CDR1 GTSNPN, CDR2 SVGIG (reference sequence). The junction had 8 bases not matched to a gene; V was cut back by 1 base and J by 2 bases. The CDR3 DNA reads TGTGCCTGGAGTGGCAATGACAGGGAGCCCTACGAGCAGTACTTC. It encodes CAWSGNDREPYEQYF.

The chain couples TRBV2 to TRBJ1-2; the D gene is possibly TRBD1 (6 bases). Looked up from germline, CDR1 is SNHLY and CDR2 is FYNNEI. The CDR3 spans 15 residues. The V gene lost 8 bases and the J gene lost 8 bases, with 24 bases spanning the gap. Here the CDR3 reads CASREGGRGARGYTF. CDR3 DNA: TGTGCCAGCCGCGAAGGGGGGAGGGGGGCAAGGGGCTACACCTTC.

The gene calls are TRBV7-9 and TRBJ2-3, with D unclear. CDR1 is SEHNR, CDR2 FQNEAQ, per germline (reference sequence). This CDR3 comprises 14 residues. With 2 bases removed from V and 2 bases from J, the gap between germline ends came to 8 bases. CDR3 in DNA: TGTGCCAGCAGCTTACCCCAGAACACAGATACGCAGTATTTT. It specifies CASSLPQNTDTQYF.

This clone was recorded only once. Here the CDR3 DNA reads TGTGCCAGCAGCTTTTGGGGAGTGTTAACTAATGAAAAACTGTTTTTT. Encoded protein: CASSFWGVLTNEKLFF. This chain uses TRBV5-6 with TRBJ1-4; unclear D gene. The CDR3 length is 16 residues. V was clipped by 2 bases and J by 1 base, with 12 bases between them. The germline V gene has CDR1 SGHDT and CDR2 YYEEEE.

At least ten counts were recorded for this clone. The V and J genes are TRBV7-2 and TRBJ2-7; D is possibly TRBD2 (7 bases). The germline V gene encodes CDR1 SGHTA and CDR2 FQGNSA. CDR3 length: 15 residues. Trimming removed 5 bases at V and 5 bases at J, with 19 bases between. This CDR3 reads CASSIRGGPLDEQYF. The CDR3 DNA reads as TGTGCCAGCAGCATTAGGGGGGGTCCACTCGACGAGCAGTACTTC.

The CDR3 region is CASSDRRGKETQYF. The CDR3 DNA reads as TGTGCCAGCAGTGATAGGAGGGGCAAGGAGACCCAGTACTTC. V gene TRBV2 combines with J gene TRBJ2-5; D possibly corresponds to TRBD2 (6 bases). Trimming left V 3 bases short and J 5 bases short, with 13 bases between. This CDR3 is 14 amino acids long. Germline CDR1 reads SNHLY; CDR2 reads FYNNEI.

The gene calls are TRBV5-6 and TRBJ2-7; tentatively, D is TRBD1 (5 bases). Per germline, CDR1 SGHDT and CDR2 YYEEEE. V lost 2 bases to trimming and J lost 6 bases, with 18 bases between them. CDR3 size: 15 residues. The CDR3 is CASSFTQVTSREQYF. The CDR3 coding sequence is TGTGCCAGCAGCTTCACACAGGTTACAAGTCGCGAGCAGTACTTC. Together with reference TRBV5-6 and TRBJ2-7, the CDR3 gives the full variable domain: DAGVTQSPTHLIKTRGQQVTLRCSPKSGHDTVSWYQQALGQGPQFIFQYYEEEERQRGNFPDRFSGHQFPNYSSELNVNALLLGDSALYLCASSFTQVTSREQYFGPGTRLTVT.

The chain recombines TRBV6-1 with TRBJ2-7; a weak D match, TRBD1 (5 bases). V shed 2 bases and J shed 2 bases, with 7 bases lying between them. CDR3 length equals 13 residues. Per germline, CDR1 MNHNS and CDR2 SASEGT. CDR3: CASSEQTAYEQYF. CDR3 nucleotides: TGTGCCAGCAGTGAACAGACAGCCTACGAGCAGTACTTC.

J is TRBJ1-5 and V is TRBV5-6; D is possibly TRBD1 (5 bases). The CDR3 is 16 residues long. CDR1 is SGHDT, CDR2 YYEEEE, per germline. Trimming removed 3 bases at V and 3 bases at J, with 16 bases between. The CDR3 DNA sequence: TGTGCCAGCAGCTACCGGGAGGGGCGGGTCAATCAGCCCCAGCATTTT. Amino acids: CASSYREGRVNQPQHF.

This clone was detected only a few times. The CDR3: CASSVEPTGPNTIYF. The CDR3 coding sequence is TGTGCCAGCAGCGTAGAGCCAACAGGACCCAACACCATATATTTT. This chain connects TRBV9 to TRBJ1-3, with TRBD1 as a possible D gene (5 bases). The CDR3 runs 15 residues. Germline V CDR1 and CDR2: SGDLS, YYNGEE. V was trimmed by 0 bases and J by 7 bases, leaving 14 bases between them.

V gene TRBV6-1 combines with J gene TRBJ2-7, with TRBD1 matching over 9 bases. The germline V gene encodes CDR1 MNHNS and CDR2 SASEGT. The ends lost 5 bases at V and 6 bases at J; junction bases unmatched: 8. The CDR3 loop spans 14 amino acids. This CDR3 is CASSPGQGLSEQYF. The CDR3 nucleotides read TGTGCCAGCAGTCCGGGACAGGGTTTGAGCGAGCAGTACTTC.

The chain uses TRBV1 and TRBJ2-7; the D call TRBD2 from the table was never checked on the DNA. TRBV1 is a pseudogene. CDR3 length: 18 residues. The CDR3 DNA follows: TGCACCAGCAGCCAGAATCGTGTCGATTCGGGACTAAGCTACGAGCAGTACTTC. It codes for CTSSQNRVDSGLSYEQYF.

This chain uses TRBV27 with TRBJ1-4; a possible D gene is TRBD1 (5 bases). Trimming took 3 bases from V and 7 from J, leaving 21 bases between them. CDR1 is MNHEY and CDR2 is SMNVEV in the germline V gene (reference sequence). This CDR3 has 17 residues. The CDR3 DNA sequence: TGTGCCAGCAGTTTTAAACGACGACAGTGGGGTATTGAAAAACTGTTTTTT. Translated: CASSFKRRQWGIEKLFF.

The rearrangement links TRBV29-1 to TRBJ2-3; D is unresolved. The V end lost 4 bases, the J end lost 2 bases, and 13 bases lay between the germline ends. This CDR3 region has 14 residues. CDR1 and CDR2 from the germline V gene are SQVTM and ANQGSEA. This CDR3 reads CSVGGGSVTDTQYF. The DNA for the CDR3 is TGCAGCGTTGGAGGCGGCAGTGTCACAGATACGCAGTATTTT.

The V gene is TRBV19, the J gene TRBJ1-3; D not certain. The CDR3 spans 16 residues. V gave up 1 base and J gave up 0 bases, with 10 bases separating them. CDR1 and CDR2 (germline): LNHDA, SQIVND (reference sequence). The CDR3 DNA follows: TGTGCCAGTAGTATAGGGGCAGCCTTCTCTGGAAACACCATATATTTT. Protein product: CASSIGAAFSGNTIYF.

This clone was counted once. The CDR3 bases are TGTGCCAGCAGCCAAGAAGGACAGGGAACCTACAATGAGCAGTTCTTC. Amino acids: CASSQEGQGTYNEQFF. The V gene is TRBV4-2, the J gene TRBJ2-1, with TRBD1 matching 8 bases. V gave up 0 bases and J gave up 2 bases; unmatched junction bases: 3. Germline V gene lookup returns CDR1 LGHNA and CDR2 YNFKEQ. There are 16 residues in the CDR3.

J is TRBJ1-2 and V is TRBV25-1; tentatively, D is TRBD1 (5 bases). The CDR3 runs 13 residues. The germline V and J ends were trimmed by 6 bases and 4 bases, with 12 bases remaining between them. From germline, CDR1 is MGHDK and CDR2 SYGVNS. CDR3 sequence reads: CASSGGSAYGYTF. The CDR3 DNA reads TGTGCCAGCAGCGGGGGTTCGGCCTATGGCTACACCTTC.

This clone has a single count. This chain uses TRBV5-1 with TRBJ2-1; 7 bases are a match to TRBD1. CDR1 and CDR2 (germline): SGHRS, YFSETQ. The J segment lost 0 bases and the V segment lost 4 bases, leaving 7 bases of the junction unmatched. The CDR3 runs to 16 residues. This CDR3 is CASSRDSNPSYNEQFF. The CDR3 DNA sequence: TGCGCCAGCAGCCGGGACAGCAACCCCTCCTACAATGAGCAGTTCTTC.